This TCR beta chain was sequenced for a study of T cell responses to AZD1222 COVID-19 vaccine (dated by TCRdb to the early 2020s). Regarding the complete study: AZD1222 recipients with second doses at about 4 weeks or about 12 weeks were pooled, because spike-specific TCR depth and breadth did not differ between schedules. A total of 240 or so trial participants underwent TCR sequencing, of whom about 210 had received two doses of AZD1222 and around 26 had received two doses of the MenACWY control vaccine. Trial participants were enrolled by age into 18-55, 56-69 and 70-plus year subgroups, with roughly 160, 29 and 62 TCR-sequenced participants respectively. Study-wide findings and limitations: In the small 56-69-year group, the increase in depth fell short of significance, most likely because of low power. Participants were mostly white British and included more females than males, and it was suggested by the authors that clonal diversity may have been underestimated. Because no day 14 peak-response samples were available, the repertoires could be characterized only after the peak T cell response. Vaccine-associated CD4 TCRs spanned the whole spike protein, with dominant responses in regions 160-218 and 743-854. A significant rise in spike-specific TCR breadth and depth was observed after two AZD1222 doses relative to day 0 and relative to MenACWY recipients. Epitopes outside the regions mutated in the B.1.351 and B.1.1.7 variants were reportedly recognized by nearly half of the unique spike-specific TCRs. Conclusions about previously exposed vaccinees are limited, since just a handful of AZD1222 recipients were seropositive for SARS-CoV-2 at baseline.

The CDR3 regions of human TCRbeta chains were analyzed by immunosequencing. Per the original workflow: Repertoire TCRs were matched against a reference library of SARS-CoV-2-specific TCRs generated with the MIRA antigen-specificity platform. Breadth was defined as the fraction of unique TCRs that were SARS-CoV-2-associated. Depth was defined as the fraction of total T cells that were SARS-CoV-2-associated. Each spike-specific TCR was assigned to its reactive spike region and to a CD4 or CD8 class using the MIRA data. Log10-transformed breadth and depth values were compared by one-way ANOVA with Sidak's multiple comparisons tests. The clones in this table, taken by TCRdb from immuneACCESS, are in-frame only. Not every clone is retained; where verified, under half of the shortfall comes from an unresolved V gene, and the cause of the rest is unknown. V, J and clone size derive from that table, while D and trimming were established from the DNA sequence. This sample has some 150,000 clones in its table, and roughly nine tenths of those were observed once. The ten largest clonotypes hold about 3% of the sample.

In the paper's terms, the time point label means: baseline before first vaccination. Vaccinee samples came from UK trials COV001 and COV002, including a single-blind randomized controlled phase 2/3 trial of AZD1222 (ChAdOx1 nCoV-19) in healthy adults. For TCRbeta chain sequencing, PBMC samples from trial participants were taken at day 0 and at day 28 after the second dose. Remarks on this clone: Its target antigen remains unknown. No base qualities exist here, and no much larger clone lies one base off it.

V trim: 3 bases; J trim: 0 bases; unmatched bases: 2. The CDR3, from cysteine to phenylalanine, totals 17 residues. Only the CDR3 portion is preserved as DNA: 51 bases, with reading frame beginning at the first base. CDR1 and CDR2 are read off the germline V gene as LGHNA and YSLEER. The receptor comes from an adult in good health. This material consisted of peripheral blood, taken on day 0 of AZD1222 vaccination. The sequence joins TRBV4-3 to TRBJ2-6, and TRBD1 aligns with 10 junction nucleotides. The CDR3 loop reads CASSQGDRGSGANVLTF. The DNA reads TGCGCCAGCAGCCAGGGGGACAGGGGCTCTGGGGCCAACGTCCTGACTTTC.